This is a list of T cell receptor beta chains from one sample in a study of memory CD4+ T cells and cytomegalovirus serostatus. Method: immunoSEQ multiplex PCR; TCRdb's copy keeps in-frame clones and lacks some. The data show 25,000 to 30,000 clones, about 80% seen once. The source material was memory CD4+ T cells from blood. Receptors originate from an adult in good health and CMV-seronegative. Both conserved end residues are trimmed from each CDR3. Fields, in order: V gene, J gene, D gene, CDR3 protein. D genes are given only for firm matches.

V gene: TRBV6-1
J gene: TRBJ1-1
D gene: .
CDR3 protein: ASSSTNMNTEAF

V gene: TRBV7-8
J gene: TRBJ1-2
D gene: .
CDR3 protein: ASSLARSHYGYT

V gene: TRBV18
J gene: TRBJ2-5
D gene: .
CDR3 protein: ASSIGPRQETQY

V gene: TRBV5-1
J gene: TRBJ2-3
D gene: TRBD2
CDR3 protein: ASSSRTSGSSSDTQY

V gene: TRBV5-4
J gene: TRBJ1-5
D gene: .
CDR3 protein: ASSLGGGLGNQPQH

V gene: TRBV7-9
J gene: TRBJ2-3
D gene: .
CDR3 protein: ASSPRGPDTQY

V gene: TRBV2
J gene: TRBJ2-7
D gene: TRBD2
CDR3 protein: ASRGGAPEIYEQY

V gene: TRBV5-4
J gene: TRBJ2-2
D gene: .
CDR3 protein: ASSSRVLNTGELF

V gene: TRBV28
J gene: TRBJ1-1
D gene: .
CDR3 protein: ASSSTGARPEAF

V gene: TRBV20-1
J gene: TRBJ2-7
D gene: .
CDR3 protein: SASYGDEQY

V gene: TRBV5-1
J gene: TRBJ1-1
D gene: .
CDR3 protein: ASSLQGLGEAF

V gene: TRBV7-2
J gene: TRBJ1-5
D gene: .
CDR3 protein: ASSLDPGYQPQH

V gene: TRBV14
J gene: TRBJ2-5
D gene: TRBD2
CDR3 protein: ASSQEQRGETQY

V gene: TRBV6-6
J gene: TRBJ2-7
D gene: .
CDR3 protein: ASSYASSVDEQY

V gene: TRBV18
J gene: TRBJ1-2
D gene: .
CDR3 protein: ASSPQRGVDYGYT

V gene: TRBV7-9
J gene: TRBJ2-3
D gene: .
CDR3 protein: ASSLQGKLTDTQY

V gene: TRBV7-2
J gene: TRBJ1-3
D gene: .
CDR3 protein: ASSLGVHSGNTIY

V gene: TRBV6-6
J gene: TRBJ2-7
D gene: .
CDR3 protein: ASSYSGAADYEQY

V gene: TRBV21-1
J gene: TRBJ1-1
D gene: .
CDR3 protein: ASRKDGHTEAF

V gene: TRBV5-4
J gene: TRBJ1-2
D gene: .
CDR3 protein: ASSLTTNYGYT

V gene: TRBV10-1
J gene: TRBJ2-6
D gene: TRBD2
CDR3 protein: ASSEYTSGGEKSGANVLT

V gene: TRBV7-2
J gene: TRBJ1-2
D gene: .
CDR3 protein: ASSLDRRHGYT

V gene: TRBV19
J gene: TRBJ1-6
D gene: TRBD1
CDR3 protein: ASRRQGGGSPLH

V gene: TRBV25-1
J gene: TRBJ1-6
D gene: .
CDR3 protein: ASSARDNSPLH

V gene: TRBV2
J gene: TRBJ2-3
D gene: TRBD1
CDR3 protein: ASSVGLLQGAADTQY

V gene: TRBV5-4
J gene: TRBJ2-3
D gene: .
CDR3 protein: ASSLSFGTDTQY

V gene: TRBV28
J gene: TRBJ2-6
D gene: .
CDR3 protein: AAGTHFSGANVLT

V gene: TRBV4-3
J gene: TRBJ2-3
D gene: TRBD2
CDR3 protein: ASSQGSGREGDTQY

V gene: TRBV6-5
J gene: TRBJ2-5
D gene: .
CDR3 protein: ASSYNQETQY

V gene: TRBV29-1
J gene: TRBJ1-1
D gene: .
CDR3 protein: SVVEYMNTEAF

V gene: TRBV28
J gene: TRBJ2-3
D gene: TRBD2
CDR3 protein: ASSLAGGASTDTQY

V gene: TRBV6-5
J gene: TRBJ1-2
D gene: .
CDR3 protein: ASSYKRGTYGYT

V gene: TRBV30
J gene: TRBJ1-2
D gene: TRBD1
CDR3 protein: AYTAWTGDKDGYT

V gene: TRBV6-5
J gene: .
D gene: .
CDR3 protein: ASRGHEQY

V gene: TRBV10-2
J gene: TRBJ2-7
D gene: TRBD2
CDR3 protein: ASAPSGFYEQY

V gene: TRBV5-4
J gene: TRBJ2-3
D gene: TRBD2
CDR3 protein: ASSFRTSGSTDTQY

V gene: TRBV13
J gene: TRBJ1-2
D gene: .
CDR3 protein: ASSKGLVSYGYT

V gene: TRBV18
J gene: TRBJ2-2
D gene: .
CDR3 protein: ASSPHGDTGELF

V gene: TRBV7-9
J gene: TRBJ2-7
D gene: TRBD2
CDR3 protein: ASSLASGSLNEQY

V gene: TRBV6-1
J gene: TRBJ1-4
D gene: TRBD1
CDR3 protein: ASRSTGGEKLF

V gene: TRBV6-5
J gene: TRBJ1-2
D gene: .
CDR3 protein: ASSPLIFGVLT

V gene: TRBV7-2
J gene: TRBJ2-5
D gene: TRBD2
CDR3 protein: ASSSLAGGPETQY

V gene: TRBV4-2
J gene: TRBJ1-6
D gene: .
CDR3 protein: ASSPVPGQMNSPLH

V gene: TRBV19
J gene: TRBJ1-5
D gene: .
CDR3 protein: ATPGGVGSLSNQPQH

V gene: TRBV2
J gene: TRBJ1-5
D gene: .
CDR3 protein: ASSGGSGNNLNQPQH

V gene: TRBV13
J gene: TRBJ2-7
D gene: .
CDR3 protein: ASSRGQRISYEQY

V gene: TRBV5-6
J gene: TRBJ2-7
D gene: .
CDR3 protein: ASSFTGDLQY

V gene: TRBV5-1
J gene: TRBJ2-7
D gene: .
CDR3 protein: ASSPIGPGNYEQY

V gene: TRBV2
J gene: TRBJ2-3
D gene: .
CDR3 protein: ASSVDSKDTQY

V gene: TRBV5-6
J gene: TRBJ2-7
D gene: .
CDR3 protein: ASSFDPGQAYEQY

V gene: TRBV6-5
J gene: TRBJ2-7
D gene: TRBD1
CDR3 protein: ASSYTGGGYEQY

V gene: TRBV27
J gene: TRBJ1-1
D gene: .
CDR3 protein: ASSDRPGLRNTEAF

V gene: TRBV7-2
J gene: TRBJ2-5
D gene: .
CDR3 protein: ASSRRRQETQY

V gene: TRBV7-2
J gene: TRBJ2-1
D gene: TRBD2
CDR3 protein: ASSFASGTSGGSYNEQF